A selection of T cell receptor beta chains follows, all from one sample in a study of T-cell reconstitution after alpha-beta-depleted transplantation in children. In TCRdb, the PCR reads were re-called with MiXCR into one record per CDR3 protein. This repertoire shows 700,000 to 850,000 distinct CDR3 sequences, 16% found once; its top ten account for about 4.6%. Sequencing used PBMCs, mostly from graft donor cells, obtained 360 days after TCRalphabeta/CD19-depleted stem cell transplant. The receptors shown here come from a male patient under 18 who had a stem cell transplant for acute lymphoblastic leukemia, so the T cells may come from the graft donor. CDR3s include the opening cysteine and the closing phenylalanine or tryptophan. The order of the fields is V gene, clone size, D gene, J gene, CDR3 protein, CDR3 DNA. D genes are given only for firm matches. Some rows mark clone size as missing; the rest say once, few, many or name a class of expanded clone.

v_call: TRBV6-2/TRBV6-3
clone_size: -
d_call: -
j_call: TRBJ2-7
cdr3_aa: CASSYSGVAQYF
cdr3_nt: TGTGCCAGCAGTTACTCCGGCGTGGCGCAGTACTTC

v_call: TRBV12-3/TRBV12-4
clone_size: many
d_call: -
j_call: TRBJ2-3
cdr3_aa: CASSLNRYTQYF
cdr3_nt: TGTGCCAGCAGTTTAAATAGGTATACGCAGTATTTT

v_call: TRBV29-1
clone_size: few
d_call: TRBD1
j_call: TRBJ2-5
cdr3_aa: CSVHRGPETQYF
cdr3_nt: TGCAGCGTACACAGGGGGCCTGAGACCCAGTACTTC

v_call: TRBV4-1
clone_size: few
d_call: -
j_call: TRBJ2-6
cdr3_aa: CASSQSPPDTSAGANVLTF
cdr3_nt: TGCGCCAGCAGCCAGTCCCCCCCGGACACTTCGGCTGGGGCCAACGTCCTGACTTTC

v_call: TRBV25-1
clone_size: -
d_call: TRBD1
j_call: TRBJ2-1
cdr3_aa: CASSEVDREVSYNEQFF
cdr3_nt: TGTGCCAGCAGTGAGGTCGACAGGGAAGTCTCCTACAATGAGCAGTTCTTC

v_call: TRBV29-1
clone_size: many
d_call: -
j_call: TRBJ2-7
cdr3_aa: CSVEGGPYEQYF
cdr3_nt: TGCAGCGTTGAGGGAGGCCCCTACGAGCAGTACTTC

v_call: TRBV5-1
clone_size: many
d_call: -
j_call: TRBJ1-1
cdr3_aa: CASSSKEMAEAFF
cdr3_nt: TGCGCCAGCAGCTCGAAAGAGATGGCTGAAGCTTTCTTT

v_call: TRBV7-9
clone_size: -
d_call: -
j_call: TRBJ1-3
cdr3_aa: CASSLGDSSFSGNTIYF
cdr3_nt: TGTGCCAGCAGCTTAGGTGACAGCTCTTTCTCTGGAAACACCATATATTTT

v_call: TRBV14
clone_size: few
d_call: -
j_call: TRBJ2-5
cdr3_aa: CASSHRQETQYF
cdr3_nt: TGTGCCAGCAGCCACAGGCAAGAGACCCAGTACTTC

v_call: TRBV2
clone_size: -
d_call: -
j_call: TRBJ2-1
cdr3_aa: CASSEGGAPYNEQFF
cdr3_nt: TGTGCCAGCAGTGAAGGAGGGGCTCCCTACAATGAGCAGTTCTTC

v_call: TRBV29-1
clone_size: few
d_call: -
j_call: TRBJ2-7
cdr3_aa: CSAYPDGTYEQYF
cdr3_nt: TGCAGCGCCTACCCGGACGGAACCTACGAGCAGTACTTC

v_call: TRBV29-1
clone_size: -
d_call: -
j_call: TRBJ2-7
cdr3_aa: CSVELGRGYEQYF
cdr3_nt: TGCAGCGTTGAACTCGGCCGGGGCTACGAGCAGTACTTC

v_call: TRBV7-9
clone_size: many
d_call: -
j_call: TRBJ1-4
cdr3_aa: CASSQGYVDEKLFF
cdr3_nt: TGTGCCAGCAGCCAGGGGTACGTGGATGAAAAACTGTTTTTT

v_call: TRBV6-5
clone_size: -
d_call: -
j_call: TRBJ2-1
cdr3_aa: CASSYDRGRGNEQFF
cdr3_nt: TGTGCCAGCAGTTACGACCGCGGAAGAGGCAATGAGCAGTTCTTC

v_call: TRBV24-1
clone_size: many
d_call: TRBD2
j_call: TRBJ2-2
cdr3_aa: CAIGGAKPFANTGELFF
cdr3_nt: TGTGCCATCGGGGGGGCCAAACCCTTCGCGAACACCGGGGAGCTGTTTTTT

v_call: TRBV5-1
clone_size: -
d_call: -
j_call: TRBJ2-3
cdr3_aa: CASSLLFSRDTQYF
cdr3_nt: TGCGCCAGCAGCCTCCTCTTTTCTCGAGATACGCAGTATTTT

v_call: TRBV27
clone_size: many
d_call: -
j_call: TRBJ2-5
cdr3_aa: CASSLSGTQYF
cdr3_nt: TGTGCCAGCAGCTTATCCGGGACCCAGTACTTC

v_call: TRBV5-1
clone_size: many
d_call: -
j_call: TRBJ1-1
cdr3_aa: CASSYRTEAFF
cdr3_nt: TGCGCCAGCAGCTATAGGACTGAAGCTTTCTTT

v_call: TRBV5-1
clone_size: few
d_call: TRBD1
j_call: TRBJ2-7
cdr3_aa: CASSRTGQGDYEQYF
cdr3_nt: TGCGCCAGCAGCCGCACGGGACAGGGGGATTACGAGCAGTACTTC

v_call: TRBV9
clone_size: -
d_call: TRBD2
j_call: TRBJ2-1
cdr3_aa: CASSVGAGEIEQFF
cdr3_nt: TGTGCCAGCAGCGTAGGAGCGGGAGAGATTGAGCAGTTCTTC